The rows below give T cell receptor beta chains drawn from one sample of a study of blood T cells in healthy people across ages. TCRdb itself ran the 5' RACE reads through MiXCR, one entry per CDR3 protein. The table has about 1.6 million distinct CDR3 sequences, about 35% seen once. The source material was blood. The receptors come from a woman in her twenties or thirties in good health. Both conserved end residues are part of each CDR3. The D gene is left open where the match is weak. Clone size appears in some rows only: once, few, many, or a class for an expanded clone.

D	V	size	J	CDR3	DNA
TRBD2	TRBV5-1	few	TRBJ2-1	CASSFPSGGRLDEQFF	TGCGCCAGCAGCTTCCCTAGCGGGGGTCGCCTCGATGAGCAGTTCTTC
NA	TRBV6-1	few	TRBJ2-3	CASSESGAGADTQYF	TGTGCCAGCAGTGAATCCGGGGCCGGAGCAGATACGCAGTATTTT
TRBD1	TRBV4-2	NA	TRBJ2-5	CASSQARGHPEETQYF	TGTGCCAGCAGCCAAGCCAGGGGGCACCCCGAAGAGACCCAGTACTTC
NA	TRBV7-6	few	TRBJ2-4	CASSPSAGGAGNIQYF	TGTGCCAGCAGCCCCAGTGCTGGCGGGGCAGGGAACATTCAGTACTTC
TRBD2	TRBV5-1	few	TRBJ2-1	CASSLTGTSGTGYNEQFF	TGCGCCAGCAGCTTAACCGGGACTAGCGGGACGGGTTACAATGAGCAGTTCTTC
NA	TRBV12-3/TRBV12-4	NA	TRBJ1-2	CASSGGARYTF	TGTGCCAGCAGTGGAGGTGCCAGGTACACCTTC
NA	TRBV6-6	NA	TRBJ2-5	CTSTLATQETQYF	TGTACCAGCACCCTAGCGACCCAAGAGACCCAGTACTTC
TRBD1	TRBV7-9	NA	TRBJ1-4	CASSRTGSTNEKLFF	TGTGCCAGCAGCCGGACAGGGTCGACTAATGAAAAACTGTTTTTT
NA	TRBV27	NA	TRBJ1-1	CASSSGVGVALNTEAFF	TGTGCCAGCAGCTCGGGGGTCGGGGTGGCTTTGAACACTGAAGCTTTCTTT
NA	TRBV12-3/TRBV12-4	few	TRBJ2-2	CASSLPGTPNTGELFF	TGTGCCAGCAGTTTACCCGGGACACCTAACACCGGGGAGCTGTTTTTT
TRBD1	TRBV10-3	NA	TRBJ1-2	CATAGQGARGYTF	TGTGCCACCGCGGGCCAGGGGGCCCGGGGCTACACCTTC
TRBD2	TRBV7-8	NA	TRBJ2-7	CASSVLSGDSYEQYF	TGTGCCAGCAGCGTGCTTAGCGGGGACTCCTACGAGCAGTACTTC
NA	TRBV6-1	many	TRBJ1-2	CASSEGSYYGYTF	TGTGCCAGCAGTGAAGGCAGCTACTATGGCTACACCTTC
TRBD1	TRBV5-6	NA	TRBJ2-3	CVSSTGQGHRNTQYF	TGTGTCAGCAGCACGGGACAGGGACATAGGAATACGCAGTATTTT
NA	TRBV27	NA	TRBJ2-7	CASSLFSGTSSYEQYF	TGTGCCAGCAGTTTATTCAGCGGAACCAGCTCCTACGAGCAGTACTTC
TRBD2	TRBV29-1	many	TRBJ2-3	CSVEDLALADGDTQYF	TGCAGCGTTGAGGACCTGGCCCTAGCGGACGGAGATACGCAGTATTTT
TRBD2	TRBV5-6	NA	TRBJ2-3	CASSPTRLANTDTQYF	TGTGCCAGCAGCCCCACCCGACTAGCGAACACAGATACGCAGTATTTT
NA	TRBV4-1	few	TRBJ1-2	CASSRDSVSTPYGYTF	TGCGCCAGCAGCCGCGATTCCGTCAGCACCCCGTATGGCTACACCTTC
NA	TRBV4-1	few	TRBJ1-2	CASSQGRAIDGYTF	TGCGCCAGCAGCCAAGGCAGGGCCATTGATGGCTACACCTTC
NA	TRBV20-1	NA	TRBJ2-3	CSAFSATSTSTDTQYF	TGCAGTGCTTTCTCGGCGACTTCTACTAGCACAGATACGCAGTATTTT
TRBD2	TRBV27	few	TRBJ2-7	CAGATGGREQYF	TGTGCCGGTGCGACGGGGGGTCGGGAGCAGTACTTC
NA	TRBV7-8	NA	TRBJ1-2	CASSLRPGDYGYTF	TGTGCCAGCAGCTTACGCCCAGGGGACTATGGCTACACCTTC
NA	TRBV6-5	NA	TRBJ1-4	CASSYLPLKKLFF	TGTGCCAGCAGTTACCTCCCTCTGAAAAAACTGTTTTTT
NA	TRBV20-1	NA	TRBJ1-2	CSARASPGGSDGYTF	TGCAGTGCTAGAGCGTCCCCGGGGGGATCTGATGGCTACACCTTC
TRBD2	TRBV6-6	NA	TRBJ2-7	CASSSTSSEQYF	TGTGCCAGCAGTTCGACTAGCAGCGAGCAGTACTTC
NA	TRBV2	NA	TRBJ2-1	CASSELPLNEQFF	TGTGCCAGCAGTGAACTTCCCCTCAATGAGCAGTTCTTC
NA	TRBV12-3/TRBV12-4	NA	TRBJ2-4	CASSLHRPRGTKDIQYF	TGTGCCAGCAGTTTACACAGGCCGAGGGGAACCAAAGACATTCAGTACTTC
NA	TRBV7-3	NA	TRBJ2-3	CASSPRRWGNGASTDTQYF	TGTGCCAGCAGCCCCCGTCGGTGGGGGAATGGGGCGAGCACAGATACGCAGTATTTT
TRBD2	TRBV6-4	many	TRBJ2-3	CASSDGAGAHTDTQYF	TGTGCCAGCAGTGACGGTGCGGGAGCCCACACAGATACGCAGTATTTT
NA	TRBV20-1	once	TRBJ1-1	CSGLFWGTEAFF	TGCAGTGGTCTCTTCTGGGGCACTGAAGCTTTCTTT
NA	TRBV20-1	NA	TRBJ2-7	CSANPLTIASYEQYF	TGCAGTGCCAATCCCCTGACTATTGCCTCCTACGAGCAGTACTTC
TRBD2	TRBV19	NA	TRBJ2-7	CASSESGGPNYEQYF	TGTGCCAGTAGTGAATCGGGAGGACCCAACTACGAGCAGTACTTC
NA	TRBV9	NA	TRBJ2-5	CASSAGGPQETQYF	TGTGCCAGCAGCGCCGGGGGCCCCCAAGAGACCCAGTACTTC
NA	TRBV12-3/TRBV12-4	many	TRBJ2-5	CATRGGGETQYF	TGTGCCACTAGGGGGGGCGGGGAGACCCAGTACTTC
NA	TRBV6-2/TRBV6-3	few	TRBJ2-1	CASSYSLGGLDNEQFF	TGTGCCAGCAGTTACTCGCTGGGTGGATTAGACAATGAGCAGTTCTTC
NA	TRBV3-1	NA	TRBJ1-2	CASSRNIPSTGYGYTF	TGTGCCAGCAGCCGAAATATCCCCAGCACAGGCTATGGCTACACCTTC
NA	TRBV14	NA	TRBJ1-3	CASSRGRFSGNTIYF	TGTGCCAGCAGCCGGGGACGGTTCTCTGGAAACACCATATATTTT